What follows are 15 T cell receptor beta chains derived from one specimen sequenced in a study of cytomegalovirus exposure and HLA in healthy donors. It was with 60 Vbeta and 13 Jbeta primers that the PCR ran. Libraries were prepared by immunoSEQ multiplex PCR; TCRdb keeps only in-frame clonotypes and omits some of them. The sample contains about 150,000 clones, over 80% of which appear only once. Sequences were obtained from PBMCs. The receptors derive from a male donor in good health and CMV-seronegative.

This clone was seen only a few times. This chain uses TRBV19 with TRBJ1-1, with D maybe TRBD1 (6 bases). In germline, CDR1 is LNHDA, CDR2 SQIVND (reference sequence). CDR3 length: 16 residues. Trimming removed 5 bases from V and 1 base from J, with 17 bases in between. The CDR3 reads CASSSRRTVTNTEAFF. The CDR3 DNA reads TGTGCCAGTAGTTCCCGAAGGACAGTGACGAACACTGAAGCTTTCTTT.

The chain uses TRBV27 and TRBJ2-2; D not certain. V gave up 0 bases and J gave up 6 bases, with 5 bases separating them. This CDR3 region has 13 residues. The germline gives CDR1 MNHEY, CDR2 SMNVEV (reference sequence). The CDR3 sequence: CASSLSSPGELFF. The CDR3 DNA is TGTGCCAGCAGTTTATCTAGCCCCGGGGAGCTGTTTTTT.

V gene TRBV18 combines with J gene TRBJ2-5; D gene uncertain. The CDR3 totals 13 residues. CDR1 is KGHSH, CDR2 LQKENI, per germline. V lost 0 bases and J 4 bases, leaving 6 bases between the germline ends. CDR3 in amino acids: CASSPPVLETQYF. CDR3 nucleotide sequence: TGTGCCAGCTCACCACCTGTTCTAGAGACCCAGTACTTC.

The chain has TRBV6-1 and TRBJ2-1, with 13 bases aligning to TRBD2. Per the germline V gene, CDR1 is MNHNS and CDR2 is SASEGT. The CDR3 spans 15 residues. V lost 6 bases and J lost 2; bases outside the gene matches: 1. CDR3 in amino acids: CASRGTSGAYNEQFF. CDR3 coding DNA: TGTGCCAGCAGGGGGACTAGCGGGGCCTACAATGAGCAGTTCTTC.

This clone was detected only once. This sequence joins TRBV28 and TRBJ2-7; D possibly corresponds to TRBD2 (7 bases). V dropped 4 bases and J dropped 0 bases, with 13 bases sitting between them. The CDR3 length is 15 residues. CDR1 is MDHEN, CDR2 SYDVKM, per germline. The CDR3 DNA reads TGTGCCAGCAGTTGGGGGGGCTTTTTCTCCTACGAGCAGTACTTC. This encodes CASSWGGFFSYEQYF.

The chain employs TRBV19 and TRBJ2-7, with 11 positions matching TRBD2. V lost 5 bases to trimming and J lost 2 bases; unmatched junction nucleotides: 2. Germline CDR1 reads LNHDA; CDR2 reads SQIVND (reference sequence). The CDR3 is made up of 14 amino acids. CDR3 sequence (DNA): TGTGCCAGTAGTCCGACTAGCGGGGCCTACGAGCAGTACTTC. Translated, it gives CASSPTSGAYEQYF. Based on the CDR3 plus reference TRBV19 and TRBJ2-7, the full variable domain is DGGITQSPKYLFRKEGQNVTLSCEQNLNHDAMYWYRQDPGQGLRLIYYSQIVNDFQKGDIAEGYSVSREKKESFPLTVTSAQKNPTAFYLCASSPTSGAYEQYFGPGTRLTVT.

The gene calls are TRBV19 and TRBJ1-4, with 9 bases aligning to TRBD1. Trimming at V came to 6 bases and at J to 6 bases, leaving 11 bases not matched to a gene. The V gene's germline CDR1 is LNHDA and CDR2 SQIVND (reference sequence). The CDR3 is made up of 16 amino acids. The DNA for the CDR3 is TGTGCCAGTAGGCGAAAGACCGGGACAGGGTATGAAAAACTGTTTTTT. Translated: CASRRKTGTGYEKLFF.

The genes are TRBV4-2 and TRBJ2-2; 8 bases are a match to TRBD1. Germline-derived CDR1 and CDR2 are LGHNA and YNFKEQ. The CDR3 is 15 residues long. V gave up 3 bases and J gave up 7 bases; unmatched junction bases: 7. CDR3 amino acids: CASSHTGGWGGELFF. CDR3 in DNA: TGTGCCAGCAGCCACACAGGGGGATGGGGCGGGGAGCTGTTTTTT.

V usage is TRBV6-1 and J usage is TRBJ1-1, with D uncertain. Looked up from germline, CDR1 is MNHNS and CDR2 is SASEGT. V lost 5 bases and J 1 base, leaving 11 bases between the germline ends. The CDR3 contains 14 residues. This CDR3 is CASSSEQRNTEAFF. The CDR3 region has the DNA TGTGCCAGCAGTTCCGAACAGAGGAACACTGAAGCTTTCTTT.

The chain's CDR3 is CASSGNPGASTYNSPLHF. As DNA, the CDR3 is TGTGCCAGCAGCGGAAACCCTGGAGCGAGTACCTATAATTCACCCCTCCACTTT. This chain links TRBV9 with TRBJ1-6; D uncertain. The V gene lost 3 bases and the J gene lost 2 bases, with 18 bases spanning the gap. This CDR3 comprises 18 residues. CDR1 is SGDLS, CDR2 YYNGEE, per germline.

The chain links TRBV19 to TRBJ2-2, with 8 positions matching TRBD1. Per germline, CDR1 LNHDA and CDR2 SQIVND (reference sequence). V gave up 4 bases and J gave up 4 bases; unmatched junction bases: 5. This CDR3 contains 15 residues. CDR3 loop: CASSSQGAGTGELFF. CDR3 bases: TGTGCCAGTAGTAGCCAGGGGGCCGGCACCGGGGAGCTGTTTTTT.

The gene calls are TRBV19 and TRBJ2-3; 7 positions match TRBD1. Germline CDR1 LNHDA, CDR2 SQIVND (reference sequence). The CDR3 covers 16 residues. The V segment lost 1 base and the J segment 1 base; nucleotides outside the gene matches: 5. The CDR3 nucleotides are TGTGCCAGTAGTATAGTAGGGGGCAGAGGCACAGATACGCAGTATTTT. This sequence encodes CASSIVGGRGTDTQYF. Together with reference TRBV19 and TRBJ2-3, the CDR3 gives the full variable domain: DGGITQSPKYLFRKEGQNVTLSCEQNLNHDAMYWYRQDPGQGLRLIYYSQIVNDFQKGDIAEGYSVSREKKESFPLTVTSAQKNPTAFYLCASSIVGGRGTDTQYFGPGTRLTVL.

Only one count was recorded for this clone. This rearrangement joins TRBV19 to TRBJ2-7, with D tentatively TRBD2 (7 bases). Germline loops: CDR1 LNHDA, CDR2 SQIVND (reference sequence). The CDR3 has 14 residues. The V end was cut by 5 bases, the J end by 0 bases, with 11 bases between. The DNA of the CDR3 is TGTGCCAGTAGTCCTGGGGGGGCCTCCTACGAGCAGTACTTC. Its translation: CASSPGGASYEQYF.

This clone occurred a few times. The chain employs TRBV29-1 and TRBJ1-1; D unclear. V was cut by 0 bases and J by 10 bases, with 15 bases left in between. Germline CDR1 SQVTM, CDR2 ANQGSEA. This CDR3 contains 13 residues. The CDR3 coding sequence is TGCAGCGTTGAAGATCTTCTGGGCCCTGGAGCTTTCTTT. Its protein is CSVEDLLGPGAFF.

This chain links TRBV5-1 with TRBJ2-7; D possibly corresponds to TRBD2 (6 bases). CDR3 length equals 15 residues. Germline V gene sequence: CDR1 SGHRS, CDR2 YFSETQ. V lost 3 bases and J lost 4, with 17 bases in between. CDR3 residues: CASSWGLGSVYEQYF. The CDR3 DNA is TGCGCCAGCAGCTGGGGACTGGGGTCGGTATACGAGCAGTACTTC.